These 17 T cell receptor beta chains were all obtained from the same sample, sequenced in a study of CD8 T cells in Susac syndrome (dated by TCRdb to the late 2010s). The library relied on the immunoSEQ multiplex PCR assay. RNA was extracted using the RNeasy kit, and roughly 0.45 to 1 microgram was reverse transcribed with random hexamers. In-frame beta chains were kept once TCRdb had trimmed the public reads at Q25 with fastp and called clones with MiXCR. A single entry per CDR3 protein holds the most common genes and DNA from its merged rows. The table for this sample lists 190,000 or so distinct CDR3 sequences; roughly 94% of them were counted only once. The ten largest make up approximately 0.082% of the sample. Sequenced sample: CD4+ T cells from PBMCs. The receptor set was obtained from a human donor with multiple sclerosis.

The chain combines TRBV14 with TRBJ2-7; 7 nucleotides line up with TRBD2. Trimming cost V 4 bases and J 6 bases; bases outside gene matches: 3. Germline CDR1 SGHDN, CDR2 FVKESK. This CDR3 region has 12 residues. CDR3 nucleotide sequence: TGTGCCAGCAGCCGGGGACTACCCGAGCAGTACTTC. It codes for CASSRGLPEQYF. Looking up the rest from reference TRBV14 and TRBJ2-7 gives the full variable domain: EAGVTQFPSHSVIEKGQTVTLRCDPISGHDNLYWYRRVMGKEIKFLLHFVKESKQDESGMPNNRFLAERTGGTYSTLKVQPAELEDSGVYFCASSRGLPEQYFGPGTRLTVT.

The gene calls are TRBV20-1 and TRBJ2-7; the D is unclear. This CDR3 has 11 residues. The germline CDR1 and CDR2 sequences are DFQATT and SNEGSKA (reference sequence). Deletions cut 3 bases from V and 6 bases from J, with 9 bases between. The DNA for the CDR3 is TGCAGTGCTAGGAACTTACCCGAGCAGTACTTC. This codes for CSARNLPEQYF.

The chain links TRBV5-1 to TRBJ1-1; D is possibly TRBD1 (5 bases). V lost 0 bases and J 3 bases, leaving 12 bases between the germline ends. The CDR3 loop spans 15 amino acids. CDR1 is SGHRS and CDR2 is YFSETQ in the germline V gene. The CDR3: CASSLESGSDTEAFF. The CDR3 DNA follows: TGCGCCAGCAGCTTGGAATCAGGGTCCGACACTGAAGCTTTCTTT.

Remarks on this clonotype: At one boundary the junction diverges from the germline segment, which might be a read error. This CDR3 is CASSQSKFWVSCNSPLHF. The DNA for the CDR3 is TGCGCCAGCAGTCAATCAAAGTTCTGGGTCTCCTGTAATTCACCCCTCCACTTT. V is TRBV23-1 and J is TRBJ1-6; no clear D gene. TRBV23-1 is treated as an ORF (open reading frame) with a function not yet certain. This CDR3 contains 18 residues.

The chain's CDR3 is CASSQTATNEKLFF. The CDR3 DNA reads as TGTGCCAGCTCACAGACAGCAACTAATGAAAAACTGTTTTTT. The chain joins TRBV18 to TRBJ1-4; a weak D match, TRBD1 (5 bases). The CDR3 sequence is 14 residues long. V was clipped by 4 bases and J by 0 bases, with 6 bases between them. Germline V gene sequence: CDR1 KGHSH, CDR2 LQKENI.

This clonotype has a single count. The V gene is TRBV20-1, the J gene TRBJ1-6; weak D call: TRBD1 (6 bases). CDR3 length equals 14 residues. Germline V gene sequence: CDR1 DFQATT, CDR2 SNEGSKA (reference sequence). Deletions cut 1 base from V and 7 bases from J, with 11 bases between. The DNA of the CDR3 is TGCAGTGCTAGAGTTGGACAGTTAAATTCACCCCTCCACTTT. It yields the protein CSARVGQLNSPLHF.

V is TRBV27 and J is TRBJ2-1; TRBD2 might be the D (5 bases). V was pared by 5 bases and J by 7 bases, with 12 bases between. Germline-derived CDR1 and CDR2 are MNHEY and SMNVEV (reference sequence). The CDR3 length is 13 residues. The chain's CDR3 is CASSRRELNEQFF. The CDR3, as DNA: TGTGCCAGCAGTCGTCGGGAACTAAATGAGCAGTTCTTC.

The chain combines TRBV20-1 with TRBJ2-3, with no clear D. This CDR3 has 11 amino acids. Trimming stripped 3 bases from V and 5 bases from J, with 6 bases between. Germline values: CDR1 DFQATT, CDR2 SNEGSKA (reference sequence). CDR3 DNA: TGCAGTGCTAGCGAAGTAGATACGCAGTATTTT. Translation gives CSASEVDTQYF.

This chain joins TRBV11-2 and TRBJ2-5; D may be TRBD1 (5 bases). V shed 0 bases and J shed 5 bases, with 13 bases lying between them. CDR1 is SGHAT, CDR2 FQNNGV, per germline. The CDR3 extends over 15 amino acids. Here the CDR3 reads CASSLDFRGVETQYF. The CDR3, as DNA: TGTGCCAGCAGCTTAGATTTTAGGGGTGTGGAGACCCAGTACTTC.

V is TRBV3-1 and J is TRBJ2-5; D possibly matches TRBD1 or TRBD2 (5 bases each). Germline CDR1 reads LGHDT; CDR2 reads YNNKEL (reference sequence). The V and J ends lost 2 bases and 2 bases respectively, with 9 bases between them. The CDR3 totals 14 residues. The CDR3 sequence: CASSQPGRQETQYF. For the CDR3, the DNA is TGTGCCAGCAGCCAACCGGGACGGCAAGAGACCCAGTACTTC.

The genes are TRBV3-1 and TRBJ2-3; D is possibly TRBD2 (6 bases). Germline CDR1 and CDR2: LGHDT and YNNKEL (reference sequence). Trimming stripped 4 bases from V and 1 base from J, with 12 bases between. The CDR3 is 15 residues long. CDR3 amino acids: CASSPTPGGTDTQYF. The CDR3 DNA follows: TGTGCCAGCAGCCCGACTCCGGGGGGCACAGATACGCAGTATTTT.

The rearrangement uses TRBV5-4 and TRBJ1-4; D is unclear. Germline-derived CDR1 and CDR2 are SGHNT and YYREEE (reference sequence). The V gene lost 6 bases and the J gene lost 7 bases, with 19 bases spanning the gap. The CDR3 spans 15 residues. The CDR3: CASTPWAGVPEKLFF. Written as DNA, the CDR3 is TGTGCCAGCACTCCCTGGGCCGGCGTCCCTGAAAAACTGTTTTTT. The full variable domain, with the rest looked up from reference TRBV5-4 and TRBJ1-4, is ETGVTQSPTHLIKTRGQQVTLRCSSQSGHNTVSWYQQALGQGPQFIFQYYREEENGRGNFPPRFSGLQFPNYSSELNVNALELDDSALYLCASTPWAGVPEKLFFGSGTQLSVL.

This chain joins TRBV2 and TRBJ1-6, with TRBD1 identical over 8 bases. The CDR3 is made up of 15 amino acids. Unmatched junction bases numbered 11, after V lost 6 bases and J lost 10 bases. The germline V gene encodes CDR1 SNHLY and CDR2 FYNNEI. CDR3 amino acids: CASSADRGNGSPLHF. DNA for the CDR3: TGTGCCAGCAGCGCCGACAGGGGCAATGGGTCACCCCTCCACTTT. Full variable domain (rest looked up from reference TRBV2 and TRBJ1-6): EPEVTQTPSHQVTQMGQEVILRCVPISNHLYFYWYRQILGQKVEFLVSFYNNEISEKSEIFDDQFSVERPDGSNFTLKIRSTKLEDSAMYFCASSADRGNGSPLHFGNGTRLTVT.

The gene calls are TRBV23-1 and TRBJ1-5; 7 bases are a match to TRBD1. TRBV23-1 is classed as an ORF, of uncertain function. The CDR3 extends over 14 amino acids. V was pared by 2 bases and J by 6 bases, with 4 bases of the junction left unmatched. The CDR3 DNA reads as TGCGCCAGCAGTCAAGACAGGGTTACTCAGCCCCAGCATTTT. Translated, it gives CASSQDRVTQPQHF.

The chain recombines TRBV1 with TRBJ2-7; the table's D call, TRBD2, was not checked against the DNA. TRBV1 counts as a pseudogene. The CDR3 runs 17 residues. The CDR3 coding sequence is TGCACCAGCAGCCAAGACCATGCCCTAGCGGGGGGCGCGCAGCAGTACGTC. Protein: CTSSQDHALAGGAQQYV.

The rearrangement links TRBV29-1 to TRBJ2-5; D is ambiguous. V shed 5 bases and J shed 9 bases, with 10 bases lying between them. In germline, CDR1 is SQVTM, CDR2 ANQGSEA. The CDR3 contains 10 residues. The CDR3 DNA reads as TGCAGCGTTCCCACCTTGGCCCAGTACTTC. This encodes CSVPTLAQYF. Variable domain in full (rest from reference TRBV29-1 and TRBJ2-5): SAVISQKPSRDICQRGTSLTIQCQVDSQVTMMFWYRQQPGQSLTLIATANQGSEATYESGFVIDKFPISRPNLTFSTLTVSNMSPEDSSIYLCSVPTLAQYFGPGTRLLVL.

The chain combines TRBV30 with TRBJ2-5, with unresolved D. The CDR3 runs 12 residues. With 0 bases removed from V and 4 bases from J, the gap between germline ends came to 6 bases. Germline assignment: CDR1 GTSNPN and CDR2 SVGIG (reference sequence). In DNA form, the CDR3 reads TGTGCCTGGAGTGTAGATGGAGAGACCCAGTACTTC. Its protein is CAWSVDGETQYF.